The clone carrying this T cell receptor (beta chain) was found a few times. The target antigen is unknown. The study enrolled ophthalmopathy donors with moderate-to-severe activity, CAS ≥3, NOSPECS ≥4 and duration under 3 months. This CDR3 comprises 14 residues. Germline V lookup: CDR1 LNHDA, CDR2 SQIVND (reference sequence). The V and J ends lost 3 bases and 1 base respectively, with 10 bases between them. Using RNA transcripts, the TCR beta CDR3 regions were amplified. First-round RT-PCR relied on HTBI primers, and a second-round multiplex PCR came next. From the multiplex PCR reads, TCRdb called clonotypes with MiXCR, one entry per CDR3 protein. The sample shows some 750,000 distinct CDR3 sequences, around 40% of them seen only once. This record comes from a study of Graves' ophthalmopathy and Graves' hyperthyroidism. Across the whole study: No treatment had been given when peripheral blood was collected at initial diagnosis. Points from the study as a whole: Blood shared most expanded thyroid clonotypes above 0.001 frequency.

The V gene is TRBV19, the J gene TRBJ2-7; weak D call: TRBD2 (6 bases). The sequenced material came from peripheral blood. The TCR originated in an adult man with Graves' ophthalmopathy. The CDR3 loop is CASSMYGRSYEQYF. The CDR3 nucleotides are TGTGCCAGTAGTATGTATGGGAGGTCCTACGAGCAGTACTTC. Based on the CDR3 plus reference TRBV19 and TRBJ2-7, the full variable domain is DGGITQSPKYLFRKEGQNVTLSCEQNLNHDAMYWYRQDPGQGLRLIYYSQIVNDFQKGDIAEGYSVSREKKESFPLTVTSAQKNPTAFYLCASSMYGRSYEQYFGPGTRLTVT.